Shown below are 19 T cell receptor beta chains from a single sample sequenced in a study of shared clonotypes between healthy human individuals (TCRdb year 2020). Library preparation was by the immunoSEQ multiplex PCR assay. TCRdb carries this immuneACCESS record with in-frame sequences only. Its versions omit some clonotypes, under half of them owing to an unresolved V gene in the studies checked, with the rest unexplained. Recorded for this sample are about 2 million clones; about 95% of them occurred a single time. Of the sample, around 1.1% falls within the top ten clones. For the CD8 naive samples, CD45RO-negative cells were positively selected for CCR7, yielding a CD45RA+CCR7+ population from which TemRA cells were excluded. Source material: naive CD8+ T cells sorted from blood. The sample's cell subset or site, from its label and the paper: CD45RA+CCR7+. The receptor source for this set is a man between 18 and 29 years old in good health.

This clone was seen a few times. The chain recombines TRBV4-1 with TRBJ1-5; TRBD1 matches 7 bases. This CDR3 has 16 residues. After removal of 0 bases from V and 5 bases from J, the junction contained 7 bases not matched to a gene. Germline V gene sequence: CDR1 MGHRA, CDR2 YSYEKL. CDR3 loop: CASSQEVAGGYQPQHF. In DNA, the CDR3 is TGCGCCAGCAGCCAAGAGGTCGCAGGGGGATATCAGCCCCAGCATTTT.

This chain links TRBV7-2 with TRBJ2-5; either TRBD1 or TRBD2 may supply D (6 bases each). The germline V gene has CDR1 SGHTA and CDR2 FQGNSA. The CDR3 length is 19 residues. V lost 6 bases, J lost 1 base, and 27 bases lay in between. The CDR3 spells CASSVTGTLNLAVQETQYF. DNA for the CDR3: TGTGCCAGCAGTGTGACCGGGACACTAAATTTAGCGGTCCAAGAGACCCAGTACTTC.

The chain links TRBV27 to TRBJ1-6; D gene unclear. CDR3 length: 17 residues. The V gene lost 0 bases and the J gene lost 0 bases, with 9 bases spanning the gap. CDR1 is MNHEY, CDR2 SMNVEV, per germline (reference sequence). CDR3 region: CASSLSGDISYNSPLHF. For the CDR3, the DNA is TGTGCCAGCAGTTTATCGGGAGACATCTCCTATAATTCACCCCTCCACTTT.

Turning to this clone: Other DNA sequences within the sample encode an identical CDR3. The CDR3 loop reads CASSLSGGSYTF. The CDR3, as DNA: TGTGCCAGCAGTTTATCGGGGGGGAGCTACACCTTC. The chain carries TRBV27 and TRBJ1-2, with D perhaps matching TRBD1 (5 bases). The germline gives CDR1 MNHEY, CDR2 SMNVEV (reference sequence). The CDR3 runs 12 residues. V was shortened by 0 bases and J by 9 bases, with 8 bases between the two germline ends.

A remark on this clone: The identical CDR3 is also encoded by other nucleotide sequences in the sample. The rearrangement links TRBV4-1 to TRBJ2-7; TRBD2 agrees at 10 bases. Germline V gives CDR1 MGHRA, CDR2 YSYEKL. The length of the CDR3 is 15 residues. V was pared by 4 bases and J by 1 base, with 4 bases of the junction left unmatched. The CDR3 reads CASSPRTSGSYEQYF. In DNA form, the CDR3 reads TGCGCCAGCAGCCCCCGGACTAGCGGATCCTACGAGCAGTACTTC.

This clone was counted a single time. The V call is TRBV5-4, the J call TRBJ2-1, with TRBD2 identical over 7 bases. V dropped 0 bases and J dropped 3; count of bases not matched to a gene: 12. The CDR3 is 18 residues long. Germline CDR1 and CDR2: SGHNT and YYREEE (reference sequence). CDR3 sequence: CASSLAPLTREFYNEQFF. CDR3 nucleotides: TGTGCCAGCAGCTTGGCCCCTCTCACGCGGGAGTTCTACAATGAGCAGTTCTTC.

J is TRBJ2-7 and V is TRBV15; 8 bases are shared with TRBD2. The CDR3 totals 17 residues. CDR1 and CDR2 (germline): LNHNV, YYDKDF (reference sequence). The trim removed 0 bases at V and 3 bases at J, leaving 10 bases unmatched. The CDR3 bases are TGTGCCACCAGCAGAGATCGGGGGCGGGAGGCCTACTACGAGCAGTACTTC. Translation: CATSRDRGREAYYEQYF.

A word on this clone: A clone one base away is much larger, so this may be a read error. Other DNA sequences in the sample encode the same CDR3. The rearrangement uses TRBV11-2 and TRBJ2-7; TRBD1 agrees at 9 bases. V dropped 4 bases and J dropped 3; count of bases not matched to a gene: 1. The germline gives CDR1 SGHAT, CDR2 FQNNGV. CDR3 size: 13 residues. CDR3 in amino acids: CASSSDRGYEQYF. The CDR3 region has the DNA TGTGCCAGCAGCTCGGACAGGGGCTACGAGCAGTACTTC.

The chain carries TRBV11-3 and TRBJ2-7; possible D gene TRBD1, 6 bases. Germline assignment: CDR1 SGHNT and CDR2 YENEEA. The V end lost 4 bases, the J end lost 7 bases, and 17 bases lay between the germline ends. The CDR3 has 14 residues. CDR3 sequence: CASSSDRTAEEQYF. The DNA of the CDR3 is TGTGCCAGCAGCTCGGACCGGACAGCCGAAGAGCAGTACTTC. Variable domain in full (rest from reference TRBV11-3 and TRBJ2-7): EAGVVQSPRYKIIEKKQPVAFWCNPISGHNTLYWYLQNLGQGPELLIRYENEEAVDDSQLPKDRFSAERLKGVDSTLKIQPAELGDSAVYLCASSSDRTAEEQYFGPGTRLTVT.

V usage is TRBV7-6 and J usage is TRBJ2-7; a weak D match, TRBD1 (6 bases). The CDR3 has 14 amino acids. V lost 5 bases and J lost 2, with 13 bases in between. Germline V gene sequence: CDR1 SGHVS, CDR2 FNYEAQ. The CDR3 loop reads CASSPNRVTYEQYF. The CDR3 region has the DNA TGTGCCAGCAGCCCCAACAGGGTAACCTACGAGCAGTACTTC.

The rearrangement uses TRBV7-9 and TRBJ2-1; maybe TRBD2 (7 bases). The germline CDR1 and CDR2 sequences are SEHNR and FQNEAQ (reference sequence). The CDR3 is 15 residues long. Trimming took 5 bases from V and 10 from J, leaving 21 bases between them. The CDR3, as DNA: TGTGCCAGCAGCCTTGGACTAGGAACGAGGGGGGAGCAGTTCTTC. It is translated as CASSLGLGTRGEQFF.

The chain links TRBV7-9 to TRBJ1-2; TRBD1 matches at 7 bases. V lost 1 base, J lost 5 bases, and 7 bases stayed unmatched. Germline CDR1 SEHNR, CDR2 FQNEAQ (reference sequence). The CDR3 totals 15 residues. The CDR3 sequence is CASSLGGRGEYGYTF. DNA for the CDR3: TGTGCCAGCAGCTTAGGTGGCAGGGGGGAATATGGCTACACCTTC.

In its sample, this clone was seen a few times. V is TRBV13 and J is TRBJ2-7; D not certain. The CDR3 extends over 13 amino acids. Trimming shortened V by 5 bases and J by 3 bases, and 11 bases separated the two germline ends. The germline V gene encodes CDR1 PRHDT and CDR2 FYEKMQ (reference sequence). CDR3 coding DNA: TGTGCCAGCAGCCCAGGAGCAAGCTACGAGCAGTACTTC. Residues: CASSPGASYEQYF.

CDR3 loop: CASSFFGVSRGAEAFF. The CDR3 bases are TGTGCCAGCAGTTTCTTCGGGGTTTCGAGGGGGGCTGAAGCTTTCTTT. This chain uses TRBV27 with TRBJ1-1, with D tentatively TRBD1 (6 bases). Germline values: CDR1 MNHEY, CDR2 SMNVEV (reference sequence). Trimming shortened V by 3 bases and J by 6 bases, and 20 bases separated the two germline ends. This CDR3 is built from 16 residues.

This chain uses TRBV7-2 with TRBJ2-1; the match to TRBD1 covers 9 bases. V was pared by 4 bases and J by 4 bases, with 11 bases of the junction left unmatched. The germline CDR1 and CDR2 sequences are SGHTA and FQGNSA. The CDR3 covers 17 residues. The chain's CDR3 is CASSSNRLDRGYNEQFF. The CDR3 DNA reads as TGTGCCAGCAGCTCGAACCGCCTCGACAGGGGGTACAATGAGCAGTTCTTC.

The genes are TRBV11-2 and TRBJ2-7; possibly TRBD1 or TRBD2 for D (5 bases each). The CDR3 loop spans 13 amino acids. Germline values: CDR1 SGHAT, CDR2 FQNNGV. Trimming left V 7 bases short and J 9 bases short, with 19 bases between. The CDR3 DNA reads TGTGCCAGCACTGGGACGGTTTTGATCGGGCAGTACTTC. Protein sequence: CASTGTVLIGQYF.

This clone appeared once. The chain combines TRBV11-2 with TRBJ2-7; D call uncertain. The V end lost 5 bases, the J end lost 2 bases, and 4 bases lay between the germline ends. Germline V gene lookup returns CDR1 SGHAT and CDR2 FQNNGV. CDR3 size: 11 residues. The CDR3 is CASSHAYEQYF. The CDR3 DNA reads TGTGCCAGCAGCCACGCCTACGAGCAGTACTTC.

The chain couples TRBV4-3 to TRBJ1-4, with 7 bases lining up with TRBD1. V was clipped by 0 bases and J by 0 bases; unmatched bases: 4. Per the germline V gene, CDR1 is LGHNA and CDR2 is YSLEER. The CDR3 is 17 residues long. The DNA of the CDR3 is TGCGCCAGCAGCCAAGAGACAGGGAAAACAACTAATGAAAAACTGTTTTTT. Translation gives CASSQETGKTTNEKLFF.

About this clone itself: The same CDR3 arises from other DNA sequences in this sample as well. The chain is built from TRBV10-3 and TRBJ1-1, with 7 bases lining up with TRBD1. This CDR3 is 14 amino acids long. The germline CDR1 and CDR2 sequences are ENHRY and SYGVKD. Trimming cost V 3 bases and J 6 bases; bases outside gene matches: 7. CDR3 in amino acids: CAISEGDREAEAFF. The DNA for the CDR3 is TGTGCCATCAGTGAAGGAGACAGGGAGGCTGAAGCTTTCTTT.